The entry below gives a single T cell receptor (beta chain) sequence along with its context. The sample is drawn from a study of blood T cell repertoires in COVID-19. Study-level information: PBMCs, B-cell-depleted T cells, or T cells provided the cDNA or gDNA that made up the material.

V lost 2 bases and J lost 5; bases outside the gene matches: 14. There are 19 residues in the CDR3. Germline V gene sequence: CDR1 SGHTA, CDR2 FQGTGA. Cohort 3 recovered donors had two negative PCRs, clearance, or symptom resolution. Clones were read by immunoSEQ multiplex PCR, and TCRdb kept only the in-frame ones, dropping some. The sample holds a few hundred thousand clones, approximately 89% seen once. The TCR originated in a woman aged 30 to 39 who had recovered from COVID-19. V and J are TRBV7-3 and TRBJ2-2; 10 bases agree with TRBD2. The sample consisted of PBMCs or T cells enriched from blood (not recorded which). CDR3 in amino acids: CASSLVGRASGSETGELFF. CDR3 DNA sequence: TGTGCCAGCAGCTTAGTCGGGCGGGCTAGCGGGAGCGAAACCGGGGAGCTGTTTTTT.